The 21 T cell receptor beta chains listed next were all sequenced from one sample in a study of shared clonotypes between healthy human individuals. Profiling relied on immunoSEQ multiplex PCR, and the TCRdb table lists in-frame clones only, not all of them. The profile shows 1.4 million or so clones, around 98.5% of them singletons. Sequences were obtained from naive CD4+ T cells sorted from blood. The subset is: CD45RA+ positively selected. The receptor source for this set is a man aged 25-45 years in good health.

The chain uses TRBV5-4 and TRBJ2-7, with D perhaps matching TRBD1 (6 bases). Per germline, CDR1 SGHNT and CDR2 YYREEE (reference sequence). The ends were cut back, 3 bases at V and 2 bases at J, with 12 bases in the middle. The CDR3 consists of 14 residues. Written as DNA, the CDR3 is TGTGCCAGCAGCTCGACAGGTGCAACCTACGAGCAGTACTTC. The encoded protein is CASSSTGATYEQYF.

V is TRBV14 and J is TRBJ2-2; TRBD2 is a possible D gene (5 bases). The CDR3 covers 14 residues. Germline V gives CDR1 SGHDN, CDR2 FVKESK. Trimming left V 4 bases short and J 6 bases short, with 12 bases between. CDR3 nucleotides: TGTGCCAGCAGCCCTGGACTCGGGGCCGGGGAGCTGTTTTTT. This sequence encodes CASSPGLGAGELFF. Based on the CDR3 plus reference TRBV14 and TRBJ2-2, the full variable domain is EAGVTQFPSHSVIEKGQTVTLRCDPISGHDNLYWYRRVMGKEIKFLLHFVKESKQDESGMPNNRFLAERTGGTYSTLKVQPAELEDSGVYFCASSPGLGAGELFFGEGSRLTVL.

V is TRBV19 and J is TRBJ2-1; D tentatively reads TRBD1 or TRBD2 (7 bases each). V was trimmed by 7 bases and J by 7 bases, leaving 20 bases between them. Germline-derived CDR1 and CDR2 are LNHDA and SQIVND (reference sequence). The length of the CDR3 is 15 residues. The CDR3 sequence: CASTDRVQRGNEQFF. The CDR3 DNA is TGTGCCAGTACCGACAGGGTTCAGCGGGGAAATGAGCAGTTCTTC.

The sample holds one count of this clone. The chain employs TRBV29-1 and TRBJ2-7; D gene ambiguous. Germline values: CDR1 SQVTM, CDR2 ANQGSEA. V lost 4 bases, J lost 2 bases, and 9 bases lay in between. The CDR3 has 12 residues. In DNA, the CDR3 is TGCAGCGTTGGTCTGCGGCCCTACGAGCAGTACTTC. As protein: CSVGLRPYEQYF.

The CDR3 sequence: CAISDGQVQREQYF. The CDR3 nucleotides read TGTGCCATCAGTGATGGGCAGGTGCAACGCGAGCAGTACTTC. The chain uses TRBV10-3 and TRBJ2-7; no definite D call. V lost 3 bases and J 6 bases, leaving 15 bases between the germline ends. CDR3 length equals 14 residues. Germline lookup yields CDR1 ENHRY and CDR2 SYGVKD.

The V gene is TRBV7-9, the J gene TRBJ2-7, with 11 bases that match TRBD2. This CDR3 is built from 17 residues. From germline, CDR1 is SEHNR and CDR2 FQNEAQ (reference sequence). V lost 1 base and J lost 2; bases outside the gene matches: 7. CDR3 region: CASSLVLAGDLPYEQYF. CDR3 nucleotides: TGTGCCAGCAGCTTAGTACTAGCGGGAGACCTCCCCTACGAGCAGTACTTC.

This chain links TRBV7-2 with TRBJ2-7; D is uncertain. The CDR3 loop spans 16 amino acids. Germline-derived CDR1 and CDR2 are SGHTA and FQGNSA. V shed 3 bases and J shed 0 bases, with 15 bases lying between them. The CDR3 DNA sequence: TGTGCCAGCAGCTTCCCGGGTCTCCCCACCTCCTACGAGCAGTACTTC. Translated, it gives CASSFPGLPTSYEQYF.

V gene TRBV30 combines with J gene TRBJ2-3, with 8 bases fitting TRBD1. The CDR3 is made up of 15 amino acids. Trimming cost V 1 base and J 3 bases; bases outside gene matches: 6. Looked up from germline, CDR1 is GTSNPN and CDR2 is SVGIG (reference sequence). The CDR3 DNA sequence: TGTGCCTGGAGTGCAGGCAGGGGGCGGACAGATACGCAGTATTTT. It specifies CAWSAGRGRTDTQYF.

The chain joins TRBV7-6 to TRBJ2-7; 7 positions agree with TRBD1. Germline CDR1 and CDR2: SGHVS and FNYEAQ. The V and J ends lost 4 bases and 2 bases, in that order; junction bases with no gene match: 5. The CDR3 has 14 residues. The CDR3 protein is CASSYRGFAYEQYF. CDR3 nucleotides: TGTGCCAGCAGCTACAGGGGATTCGCCTACGAGCAGTACTTC.

In DNA form, the CDR3 reads TGTGCCAGCAGTGACCGGGAGTTCACCGGGGAGCTGTTTTTT. Translating it yields CASSDREFTGELFF. V gene TRBV6-4 combines with J gene TRBJ2-2; D perhaps matches TRBD2 (6 bases). Trimming took off 2 bases at V and 4 bases at J, with 8 bases between the two ends. CDR3 length equals 14 residues. Germline values: CDR1 MRHNA, CDR2 SNTAGT.

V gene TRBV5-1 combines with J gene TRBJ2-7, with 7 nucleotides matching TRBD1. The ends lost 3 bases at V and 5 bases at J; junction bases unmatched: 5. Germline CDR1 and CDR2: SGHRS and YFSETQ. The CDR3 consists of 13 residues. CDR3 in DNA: TGCGCCAGCAGCTCGACAGGGATTAACGAGCAGTACTTC. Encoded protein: CASSSTGINEQYF.

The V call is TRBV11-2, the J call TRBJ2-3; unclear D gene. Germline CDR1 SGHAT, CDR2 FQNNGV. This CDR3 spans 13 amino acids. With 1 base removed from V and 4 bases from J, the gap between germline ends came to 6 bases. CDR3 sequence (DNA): TGTGCCAGCAGCTTAGTAAGGGCAGATACGCAGTATTTT. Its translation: CASSLVRADTQYF.

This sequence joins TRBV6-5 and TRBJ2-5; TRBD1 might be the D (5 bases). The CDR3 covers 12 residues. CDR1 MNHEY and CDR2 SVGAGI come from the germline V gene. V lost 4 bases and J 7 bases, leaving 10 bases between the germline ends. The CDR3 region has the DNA TGTGCCAGCAGTTCAGGGTCCGGGACCCAGTACTTC. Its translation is CASSSGSGTQYF.

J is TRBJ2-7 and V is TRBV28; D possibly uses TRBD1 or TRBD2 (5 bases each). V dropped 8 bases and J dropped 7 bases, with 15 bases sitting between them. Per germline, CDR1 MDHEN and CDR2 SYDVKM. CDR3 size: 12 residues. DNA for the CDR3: TGTGCCAGCTGGGGACGGAGAGGAGAGCAGTACTTC. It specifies CASWGRRGEQYF.

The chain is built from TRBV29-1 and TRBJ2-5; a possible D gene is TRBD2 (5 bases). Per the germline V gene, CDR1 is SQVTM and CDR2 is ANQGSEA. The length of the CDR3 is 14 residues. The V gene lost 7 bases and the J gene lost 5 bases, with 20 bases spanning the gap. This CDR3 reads CSARPQLVWETQYF. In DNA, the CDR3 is TGCAGCGCACGGCCACAACTAGTATGGGAGACCCAGTACTTC.

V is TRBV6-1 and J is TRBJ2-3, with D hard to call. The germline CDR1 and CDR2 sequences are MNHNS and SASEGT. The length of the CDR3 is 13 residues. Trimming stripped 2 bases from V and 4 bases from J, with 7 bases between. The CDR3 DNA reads TGTGCCAGCAGTGAACGCCGGTCAGATACGCAGTATTTT. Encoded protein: CASSERRSDTQYF.

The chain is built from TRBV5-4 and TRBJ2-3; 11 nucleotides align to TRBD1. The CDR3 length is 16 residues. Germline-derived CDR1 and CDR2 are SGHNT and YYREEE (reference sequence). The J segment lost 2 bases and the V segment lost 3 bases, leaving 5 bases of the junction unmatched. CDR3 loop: CASSWGQGEYTDTQYF. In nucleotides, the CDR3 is TGTGCCAGCAGCTGGGGACAGGGGGAATACACAGATACGCAGTATTTT.

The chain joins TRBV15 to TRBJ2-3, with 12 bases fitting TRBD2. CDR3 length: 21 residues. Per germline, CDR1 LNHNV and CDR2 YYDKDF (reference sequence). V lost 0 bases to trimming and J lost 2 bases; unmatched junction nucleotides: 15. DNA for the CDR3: TGTGCCACCAGCAGAGAACATCCCGGACTAGCGGGGAGGACACACACAGATACGCAGTATTTT. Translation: CATSREHPGLAGRTHTDTQYF. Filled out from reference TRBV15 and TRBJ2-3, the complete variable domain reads DAMVIQNPRYQVTQFGKPVTLSCSQTLNHNVMYWYQQKSSQAPKLLFHYYDKDFNNEADTPDNFQSRRPNTSFCFLDIRSPGLGDTAMYLCATSREHPGLAGRTHTDTQYFGPGTRLTVL.

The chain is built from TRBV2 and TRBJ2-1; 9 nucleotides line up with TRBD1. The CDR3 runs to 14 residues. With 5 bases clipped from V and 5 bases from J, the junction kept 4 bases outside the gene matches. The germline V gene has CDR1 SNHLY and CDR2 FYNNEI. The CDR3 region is CASSLRDRDNEQFF. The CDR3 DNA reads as TGTGCCAGCAGTCTCCGGGACAGGGACAATGAGCAGTTCTTC.

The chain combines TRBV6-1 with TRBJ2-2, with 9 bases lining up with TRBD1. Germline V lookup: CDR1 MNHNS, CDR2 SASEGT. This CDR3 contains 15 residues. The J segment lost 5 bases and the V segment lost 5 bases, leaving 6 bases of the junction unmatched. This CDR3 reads CASSPRTGETGELFF. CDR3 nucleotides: TGTGCCAGCAGTCCCAGGACAGGGGAAACCGGGGAGCTGTTTTTT.

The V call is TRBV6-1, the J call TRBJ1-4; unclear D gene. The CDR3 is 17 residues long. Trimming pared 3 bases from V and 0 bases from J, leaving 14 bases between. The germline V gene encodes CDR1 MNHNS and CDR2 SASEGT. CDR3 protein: CASSDPRHGATNEKLFF. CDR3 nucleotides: TGTGCCAGCAGTGACCCGCGCCATGGGGCAACTAATGAAAAACTGTTTTTT.